These T cell receptor beta chains were read from a single sample in a study of neurological immune-mediated disorders. A single record per CDR3 protein comes from TCRdb applying MiXCR to the 5' RACE reads. The sample carries 55,000 to 70,000 distinct CDR3 sequences, about 4% recorded once. The sample comprised PBMCs. Every receptor here comes from a man aged 25 to 40 with multiple sclerosis. Both conserved end residues are part of each CDR3. The order of the fields is V gene, CDR3 protein.

v_gene: TRBV5-6; CDR3aa: CASSWDKYEQYF
v_gene: TRBV27; CDR3aa: CASWGPFGYTF
v_gene: TRBV10-3; CDR3aa: CAAQTGMGEKLFF
v_gene: TRBV5-1; CDR3aa: CASSLGQDYGYGYTF
v_gene: TRBV4-1; CDR3aa: CASSRVGTGDNGYTF
v_gene: TRBV9; CDR3aa: CASSPFNSLTGELFF
v_gene: TRBV6-6; CDR3aa: CASSYQFPSGETQYF
v_gene: TRBV3-1; CDR3aa: CASSLPGQPFFRGYTF
v_gene: TRBV7-2; CDR3aa: CASKTNRGEADTQYF
v_gene: TRBV20-1; CDR3aa: CSAPSGGLNEQFF
v_gene: TRBV12-3/TRBV12-4; CDR3aa: CASSPGTTNGGTDTQYF
v_gene: TRBV10-3; CDR3aa: CAISDGVSSYEQYF
v_gene: TRBV5-1; CDR3aa: CASSLGQGLTNEKLFF
v_gene: TRBV14; CDR3aa: CASSRFLSSYNEQFF
v_gene: TRBV6-5; CDR3aa: CASSYSLIGGAYNEQFF
v_gene: TRBV27; CDR3aa: CASRIGANVLTF
v_gene: TRBV6-1; CDR3aa: CASTEETQYF
v_gene: TRBV7-2; CDR3aa: CASSSILAGEQYF
v_gene: TRBV7-7; CDR3aa: CASSLVLGTEAFF
v_gene: TRBV12-3/TRBV12-4; CDR3aa: CASRVGGGLNYGYTF
v_gene: TRBV7-2; CDR3aa: CASSLVVPYNEQFF
v_gene: TRBV29-1; CDR3aa: CSASPVRGEQYF
v_gene: TRBV20-1; CDR3aa: CSAGPSRNTEAFF
v_gene: TRBV5-1; CDR3aa: CASSGPGQENNEQFF
v_gene: TRBV15; CDR3aa: CATSRDRLDEAFF
v_gene: TRBV12-3/TRBV12-4; CDR3aa: CASTPFRDKGTDTQYF
v_gene: TRBV12-3/TRBV12-4; CDR3aa: CASSSGTPNTEAFF
v_gene: TRBV3-1; CDR3aa: CASSQTIQETQYF
v_gene: TRBV20-1; CDR3aa: CSALQGAGNQPQHF
v_gene: TRBV29-1; CDR3aa: CSVQASGDAGELFF
v_gene: TRBV9; CDR3aa: CASSPRLDTQYF
v_gene: TRBV29-1; CDR3aa: CSATDNYGYTF
v_gene: TRBV7-9; CDR3aa: CASSFSLAEETQYF
v_gene: TRBV3-1; CDR3aa: CASTRTSGEAEAFF
v_gene: TRBV28; CDR3aa: CASTTAGDSDYEQYF
v_gene: TRBV7-2; CDR3aa: CASSLVGTSGGLTDTQYF
v_gene: TRBV19; CDR3aa: CASWEGNEQFF
v_gene: TRBV20-1; CDR3aa: CSAMGNTEAFF
v_gene: TRBV20-1; CDR3aa: CSATLDLRTDTQYF
v_gene: TRBV5-6; CDR3aa: CASSFGTETDTQYF
v_gene: TRBV10-3; CDR3aa: CATEDRVGGNTIYF
v_gene: TRBV12-3/TRBV12-4; CDR3aa: CASSLWGPGTDTQYF
v_gene: TRBV9; CDR3aa: CASSAEGGTQYF
v_gene: TRBV2; CDR3aa: CASSLGSGDTQYF
v_gene: TRBV6-4; CDR3aa: CASSEGTGGGDTQYF